A selection of T cell receptor beta chains follows, all from one sample in a study of control samples from healthy donors and cancer patients. Assay used: immunoSEQ multiplex PCR; TCRdb lists only in-frame clones, some missing. The top ten hold 30% to 50% of the sample, which has roughly 120,000 clones, roughly 90% seen once. Specimen: blood. Receptors were obtained from a middle-aged man in good health. CDR3s include the opening cysteine and the closing phenylalanine or tryptophan. A D gene is named only where the DNA matches it firmly. Rows give clone size only sometimes, using once, few, many, or a class for an expanded clone.

abundance: .; len: 14; d_gene: TRBD1; j_gene: TRBJ1-5; v_gene: TRBV30; CDR3aa: CAWSMTGGNQPQHF; CDR3nt: TGTGCCTGGAGCATGACAGGGGGCAATCAGCCCCAGCATTTT
abundance: .; len: 15; d_gene: .; j_gene: TRBJ1-3; v_gene: TRBV15; CDR3aa: CATSREGDSGNTIYF; CDR3nt: TGTGCCACCAGCAGAGAGGGGGATTCTGGAAACACCATATATTTT
abundance: .; len: 15; d_gene: TRBD1; j_gene: TRBJ2-2; v_gene: TRBV18; CDR3aa: CASSPDRGRDGELFF; CDR3nt: TGTGCCAGCTCACCTGACAGGGGGCGCGACGGGGAGCTGTTTTTT
abundance: .; len: 13; d_gene: TRBD1; j_gene: TRBJ1-2; v_gene: TRBV5-1; CDR3aa: CASSPDRGYGYTF; CDR3nt: TGCGCCAGCAGCCCGGACAGGGGCTATGGCTACACCTTC
abundance: .; len: 16; d_gene: .; j_gene: TRBJ2-3; v_gene: TRBV14; CDR3aa: CASSQVKGVLTDTQYF; CDR3nt: TGTGCCAGCAGCCAAGTAAAAGGGGTCCTCACAGATACGCAGTATTTT
abundance: .; len: 16; d_gene: .; j_gene: TRBJ1-5; v_gene: TRBV19; CDR3aa: CASSISGRRVNQPQHF; CDR3nt: TGTGCCAGTAGTATCTCCGGCCGGAGGGTCAATCAGCCCCAGCATTTT
abundance: once; len: 14; d_gene: .; j_gene: TRBJ2-2; v_gene: TRBV5-1; CDR3aa: CASSLTGNTGELFF; CDR3nt: TGCGCCAGCAGCTTGACAGGGAACACCGGGGAGCTGTTTTTT
abundance: .; len: 15; d_gene: TRBD1; j_gene: TRBJ2-3; v_gene: TRBV9; CDR3aa: CASSVVGQGTDTQYF; CDR3nt: TGTGCCAGCAGCGTAGTCGGACAGGGGACAGATACGCAGTATTTT
abundance: once; len: 14; d_gene: TRBD1; j_gene: TRBJ1-2; v_gene: TRBV3-1/TRBV3-2; CDR3aa: CASSQATDRDGYTF; CDR3nt: TGTGCCAGCAGCCAAGCCACCGACAGGGACGGCTACACCTTC
abundance: .; len: 17; d_gene: .; j_gene: TRBJ2-6; v_gene: TRBV11-2; CDR3aa: CASSSTITRSGANVLTF; CDR3nt: TGTGCCAGCAGCTCGACAATAACCCGCTCTGGGGCCAACGTCCTGACTTTC
abundance: .; len: 14; d_gene: .; j_gene: TRBJ1-5; v_gene: TRBV29-1; CDR3aa: CSVVQGTGNQPQHF; CDR3nt: TGCAGCGTCGTACAGGGCACGGGCAATCAGCCCCAGCATTTT
abundance: .; len: 14; d_gene: .; j_gene: TRBJ2-3; v_gene: TRBV9; CDR3aa: CASSVPDGTDTQYF; CDR3nt: TGTGCCAGCAGCGTCCCAGACGGCACAGATACGCAGTATTTT
abundance: .; len: 14; d_gene: .; j_gene: TRBJ2-1; v_gene: TRBV24-1; CDR3aa: CATSVGGTYNEQFF; CDR3nt: TGTGCCACCAGTGTTGGGGGGACCTACAATGAGCAGTTCTTC
abundance: .; len: 14; d_gene: .; j_gene: TRBJ1-4; v_gene: TRBV6-5; CDR3aa: CASSWPGSNEKLFF; CDR3nt: TGTGCCAGCAGTTGGCCGGGATCTAATGAAAAACTGTTTTTT